These 32 T cell receptor beta chains were sequenced from one sample in a study of CD8+ T cells in alopecia areata. RNA was extracted and reverse transcribed into cDNA as the sequencing template. Clones were sequenced by immunoSEQ multiplex PCR, and TCRdb holds only the in-frame ones, with some missing. Of about 150,000 clones listed, nearly 55% were seen once; the top ten hold 15%. This sample's treatment: oral pan-JAK inhibitor, 5-10 mg twice daily. The sequencing here drew on CD8+ T cells sorted from blood, taken at week 4, from a patient treated with tofacitinib. The receptors were sampled from a human donor with alopecia areata.

This chain uses TRBV29-1 with TRBJ2-2, with D tentatively TRBD1 (6 bases). V was shortened by 8 bases and J by 5 bases, with 12 bases between the two germline ends. This CDR3 contains 12 residues. Germline V gene lookup returns CDR1 SQVTM and CDR2 ANQGSEA. The CDR3 DNA follows: TGCAGCTCATTGAGGGGGACCGGGGAGCTGTTTTTT. Amino acid sequence: CSSLRGTGELFF.

With regard to this clone: Other DNA sequences in the sample encode the same CDR3. The gene calls are TRBV5-1 and TRBJ1-1; D is possibly TRBD1 (6 bases). CDR1 and CDR2 (germline): SGHRS, YFSETQ. V dropped 4 bases and J dropped 3 bases, with 10 bases sitting between them. The CDR3 spans 13 residues. The CDR3 protein is CASSLTGYTEAFF. CDR3 nucleotides: TGCGCCAGCAGCCTTACAGGGTACACTGAAGCTTTCTTT.

The chain is built from TRBV7-3 and TRBJ2-7; perhaps D is TRBD1 or TRBD2 (5 bases each). The CDR3 is 14 amino acids. CDR1 and CDR2 (germline): SGHTA, FQGTGA. Trimming removed 2 bases at V and 2 bases at J, with 10 bases between. The CDR3 region is CASSLGGTPYEQYF. CDR3 DNA: TGTGCCAGCAGCTTAGGTGGGACCCCCTACGAGCAGTACTTC.

V and J are TRBV7-8 and TRBJ2-3; D unresolved. Germline CDR1 SGHVS, CDR2 FQNEAQ. The CDR3 contains 15 residues. Trimming stripped 5 bases from V and 2 bases from J, with 14 bases between. The CDR3 DNA reads as TGTGCCAGCAGCCCCCTGGAGTTTTCCACAGATACGCAGTATTTT. As protein: CASSPLEFSTDTQYF. The entire variable domain, with the rest obtained from reference TRBV7-8 and TRBJ2-3, is as follows: GAGVSQSPRYKVAKRGQDVALRCDPISGHVSLFWYQQALGQGPEFLTYFQNEAQLDKSGLPSDRFFAERPEGSVSTLKIQRTQQEDSAVYLCASSPLEFSTDTQYFGPGTRLTVL.

This chain joins TRBV30 and TRBJ1-1; D remains ambiguous. CDR1 is GTSNPN and CDR2 is SVGIG in the germline V gene (reference sequence). The CDR3 loop spans 11 amino acids. Trimming removed 5 bases at V and 11 bases at J, with 15 bases between. CDR3 residues: CAWADIPLAFF. The CDR3 bases are TGTGCCTGGGCTGATATCCCCTTGGCTTTCTTT.

V is TRBV30 and J is TRBJ1-2; D gene ambiguous. The CDR3 is 12 residues long. V lost 5 bases and J 4 bases, leaving 11 bases between the germline ends. Germline loops: CDR1 GTSNPN, CDR2 SVGIG (reference sequence). The CDR3 DNA sequence: TGTGCCTGGGAGATAGAGGGCTATGGCTACACCTTC. As protein: CAWEIEGYGYTF.

CDR3 sequence reads: CSVPSGTEAFF. The CDR3 DNA is TGCAGCGTTCCAAGTGGGACTGAAGCTTTCTTT. The chain joins TRBV29-1 to TRBJ1-1; no clear D gene. Germline CDR1 is SQVTM and CDR2 is ANQGSEA. The CDR3 is 11 residues long. V was trimmed by 5 bases and J by 5 bases, leaving 9 bases between them.

The chain couples TRBV4-1 to TRBJ2-3; D could derive from TRBD1 or TRBD2 (5 bases each). Trimming took off 0 bases at V and 3 bases at J, with 7 bases between the two ends. The germline V gene has CDR1 MGHRA and CDR2 YSYEKL. The CDR3 runs 14 residues. The CDR3: CASSQDGTTDTQYF. DNA of the CDR3: TGCGCCAGCAGCCAAGATGGGACGACAGATACGCAGTATTTT.

This clone was counted between two and nine times. The chain employs TRBV6-5 and TRBJ1-2; no clear D. The V end lost 2 bases, the J end lost 3 bases, and 10 bases lay between the germline ends. Germline CDR1 reads MNHEY; CDR2 reads SVGAGI. This CDR3 region has 14 residues. Written as DNA, the CDR3 is TGTGCCAGCAGTTACGGTCCGGAAGACTATGGCTACACCTTC. This gives the protein CASSYGPEDYGYTF.

CDR3 protein: CASSLGDRSEQYF. The CDR3 nucleotides are TGTGCCAGCAGCTTAGGGGACAGGTCCGAGCAGTACTTC. V usage is TRBV5-6 and J usage is TRBJ2-7, with 8 bases lining up with TRBD1. There are 13 residues in the CDR3. Looked up from germline, CDR1 is SGHDT and CDR2 is YYEEEE. V shed 2 bases, J shed 6 bases, and the junction held 4 bases outside the gene matches.

The rearrangement links TRBV25-1 to TRBJ2-7; 7 bases are shared with TRBD1. After removal of 7 bases from V and 2 bases from J, the junction contained 8 bases not matched to a gene. Germline-derived CDR1 and CDR2 are MGHDK and SYGVNS. The CDR3 extends over 14 amino acids. CDR3 region: CASTGTEVTYEQYF. As DNA, the CDR3 is TGTGCCAGCACCGGGACAGAAGTAACCTACGAGCAGTACTTC.

The chain joins TRBV15 to TRBJ1-5; D is uncertain. Germline CDR1 and CDR2: LNHNV and YYDKDF (reference sequence). V was pared by 5 bases and J by 9 bases, with 14 bases between. The CDR3 contains 13 residues. The CDR3 reads CATSGTQTGPQHF. DNA of the CDR3: TGTGCCACCAGCGGAACACAAACTGGGCCCCAGCATTTT.

Only a few counts were recorded for this clone. CDR3 nucleotide sequence: TGCGCCAGCAGCCAAGAATCAGGGAACGAGCAGTACTTC. It specifies CASSQESGNEQYF. The chain employs TRBV4-3 and TRBJ2-7, with a possible D match to TRBD1 (5 bases). Looked up from germline, CDR1 is LGHNA and CDR2 is YSLEER. The CDR3 runs 13 residues. V shed 0 bases and J shed 5 bases, with 8 bases lying between them.

At least ten counts were recorded for this clone. The V and J genes are TRBV9 and TRBJ2-7; no reliable D call. Trimming removed 0 bases at V and 0 bases at J, with 7 bases between. Germline V CDR1 and CDR2: SGDLS, YYNGEE. The CDR3 loop spans 14 amino acids. CDR3 DNA sequence: TGTGCCAGCAGCGTAGGCAGAAGCTCCTACGAGCAGTACTTC. Protein product: CASSVGRSSYEQYF.

This clone was seen only a few times. The chain recombines TRBV7-9 with TRBJ1-2; the D gene is possibly TRBD1 (6 bases). This CDR3 has 15 residues. Trimming took 4 bases from V and 1 from J, leaving 13 bases between them. Germline values: CDR1 SEHNR, CDR2 FQNEAQ (reference sequence). DNA for the CDR3: TGTGCCAGCAGCTCGGACAGATCCATTAACTATGGCTACACCTTC. It yields the protein CASSSDRSINYGYTF.

This clone was seen a few times. CDR3: CASSIGAGAYNEQFF. The DNA for the CDR3 is TGTGCCAGTAGTATTGGGGCGGGGGCGTACAATGAGCAGTTCTTC. The V and J genes are TRBV19 and TRBJ2-1, with D perhaps matching TRBD2 (7 bases). CDR1 and CDR2 (germline): LNHDA, SQIVND (reference sequence). The CDR3 contains 15 residues. Trimming removed 3 bases from V and 4 bases from J, with 13 bases in between.

The chain joins TRBV30 to TRBJ2-2; D remains ambiguous. Germline V CDR1 and CDR2: GTSNPN, SVGIG (reference sequence). The CDR3 has 13 amino acids. The V end lost 0 bases, the J end lost 2 bases, and 4 bases lay between the germline ends. CDR3 loop: CAWSVLNTGELFF. The CDR3 DNA is TGTGCCTGGAGTGTATTAAACACCGGGGAGCTGTTTTTT.

Many counts were recorded for this clone. This specimen includes other DNA sequences encoding the same CDR3. The rearrangement joins TRBV14 to TRBJ2-3, with 11 nucleotides matching TRBD1. CDR3 length equals 16 residues. Germline lookup yields CDR1 SGHDN and CDR2 FVKESK. With 4 bases clipped from V and 3 bases from J, the junction kept 6 bases outside the gene matches. The CDR3 bases are TGTGCCAGCAGCCCCCGGGACAGGGGGTGGACAGATACGCAGTATTTT. This codes for CASSPRDRGWTDTQYF.

V is TRBV30 and J is TRBJ2-7; D might be TRBD2 (6 bases). Between the trimmed V and J ends, which lost 1 base and 2 bases, there was a span of 9 bases. Germline CDR1 is GTSNPN and CDR2 is SVGIG (reference sequence). This CDR3 has 13 residues. CDR3 sequence (DNA): TGTGCCTGGAGTGCAGGGAGGACCTACGAGCAGTACTTC. It yields the protein CAWSAGRTYEQYF.

With respect to this clone: Other nucleotide sequences in the sample specify the same CDR3. The V gene is TRBV30, the J gene TRBJ1-1; D remains ambiguous. CDR1 GTSNPN and CDR2 SVGIG come from the germline V gene (reference sequence). This CDR3 region has 12 residues. Trimming took 0 bases from V and 4 from J, leaving 6 bases between them. The CDR3: CAWSVLSTEAFF. CDR3 nucleotide sequence: TGTGCCTGGAGTGTATTAAGCACTGAAGCTTTCTTT.

The chain recombines TRBV29-1 with TRBJ1-1; D is unclear. Between the trimmed V and J ends, which lost 3 bases and 0 bases, there was a span of 2 bases. Germline loops: CDR1 SQVTM, CDR2 ANQGSEA. The CDR3 runs to 11 residues. The CDR3 reads CSVDVNTEAFF. CDR3 coding DNA: TGCAGCGTTGACGTGAACACTGAAGCTTTCTTT.

The V gene is TRBV5-4, the J gene TRBJ2-7; 10 nucleotides agree with TRBD1. Germline CDR1 is SGHNT and CDR2 is YYREEE (reference sequence). J was trimmed by 4 bases and V by 4 bases; bases with no gene match: 11. The CDR3 has 16 residues. This CDR3 reads CASSLPRGQGSYEQYF. Written as DNA, the CDR3 is TGTGCCAGCAGCCTCCCCCGGGGACAGGGGTCTTACGAGCAGTACTTC.

This clone was detected only a few times. The J gene is TRBJ2-1, the V gene TRBV13, with 7 bases fitting TRBD2. The V gene's germline CDR1 is PRHDT and CDR2 FYEKMQ (reference sequence). The CDR3 runs to 17 residues. The J segment lost 0 bases and the V segment lost 1 base, leaving 6 bases of the junction unmatched. DNA of the CDR3: TGTGCCAGCAGCTTAGAGCTAGCGGTGACCTCCTACAATGAGCAGTTCTTC. Translated, it gives CASSLELAVTSYNEQFF.

This clone has just a few counts. V gene TRBV19 combines with J gene TRBJ2-2, with D unclear. From germline, CDR1 is LNHDA and CDR2 SQIVND (reference sequence). Deletions cut 0 bases from V and 6 bases from J, with 11 bases between. The CDR3 consists of 15 residues. CDR3 sequence (DNA): TGTGCCAGTAGTATAGATACGCTTGGGTCCGGGGAGCTGTTTTTT. Its translation: CASSIDTLGSGELFF.

This chain joins TRBV29-1 and TRBJ1-1; D not certain. V gave up 8 bases and J gave up 4 bases, with 11 bases separating them. Germline loops: CDR1 SQVTM, CDR2 ANQGSEA. This CDR3 has 11 amino acids. This chain's CDR3 is CSPFGATEAFF. In DNA form, the CDR3 reads TGCAGCCCGTTCGGTGCCACTGAAGCTTTCTTT. Filled out from reference TRBV29-1 and TRBJ1-1, the complete variable domain reads SAVISQKPSRDICQRGTSLTIQCQVDSQVTMMFWYRQQPGQSLTLIATANQGSEATYESGFVIDKFPISRPNLTFSTLTVSNMSPEDSSIYLCSPFGATEAFFGQGTRLTVV.

The sample holds a few counts of this clone. The V gene is TRBV6-5, the J gene TRBJ2-7; the match to TRBD1 covers 7 bases. The CDR3 is 15 residues long. V was clipped by 4 bases and J by 3 bases; unmatched bases: 9. Per the germline V gene, CDR1 is MNHEY and CDR2 is SVGAGI. CDR3 DNA sequence: TGTGCCAGCAGTTCCCTAAAACAGGGGTTCTACGAGCAGTACTTC. Amino acid sequence: CASSSLKQGFYEQYF.

This sequence joins TRBV11-2 and TRBJ2-4; a weak D match, TRBD1 (6 bases). The CDR3 covers 17 residues. Trimming removed 3 bases from V and 3 bases from J, with 18 bases in between. The germline V gene has CDR1 SGHAT and CDR2 FQNNGV. CDR3 amino acids: CASSFWGLKRGKNIQYF. DNA for the CDR3: TGTGCCAGCAGCTTCTGGGGGCTTAAGAGGGGCAAAAACATTCAGTACTTC.

This clone was found a few times. J is TRBJ2-1 and V is TRBV5-5, with 7 positions matching TRBD1. J was trimmed by 8 bases and V by 2 bases; bases with no gene match: 10. Germline loops: CDR1 SGHKS, CDR2 YYEKEE (reference sequence). The CDR3 consists of 15 residues. The CDR3 region is CASSFGQAKFYEQFF. CDR3 coding DNA: TGTGCCAGCAGCTTTGGACAGGCGAAGTTCTATGAGCAGTTCTTC.

The chain couples TRBV4-1 to TRBJ2-1; D uncertain. Looked up from germline, CDR1 is MGHRA and CDR2 is YSYEKL. Between the trimmed V and J ends, which lost 3 bases and 7 bases, there was a span of 7 bases. This CDR3 contains 12 residues. CDR3 nucleotide sequence: TGCGCCAGCAGCCAGGTTCCTAATGAGCAGTTCTTC. Translated: CASSQVPNEQFF.

V gene TRBV7-9 combines with J gene TRBJ1-3, with D unresolved. With 7 bases removed from V and 1 base from J, the gap between germline ends came to 11 bases. Germline assignment: CDR1 SEHNR and CDR2 FQNEAQ (reference sequence). CDR3 size: 14 residues. The CDR3 DNA reads TGTGCCAGCATCGCAGTGGGATCTGGAAACACCATATATTTT. This encodes CASIAVGSGNTIYF.

The chain has TRBV18 and TRBJ1-1, with D perhaps TRBD1 (5 bases). CDR1 is KGHSH, CDR2 LQKENI, per germline. This CDR3 comprises 12 residues. The V end was cut by 10 bases, the J end by 3 bases, with 12 bases between. CDR3 sequence (DNA): TGTGCCACCTCGGGGGGGGACACTGAAGCTTTCTTT. This codes for CATSGGDTEAFF.

This chain uses TRBV29-1 with TRBJ1-2; TRBD1 matches at 7 bases. Germline V gives CDR1 SQVTM, CDR2 ANQGSEA. The CDR3 spans 13 residues. The ends lost 4 bases at V and 7 bases at J; junction bases unmatched: 9. The CDR3 region is CSVVHSGTVGYTF. The CDR3 bases are TGCAGCGTTGTCCACTCCGGGACAGTTGGCTACACCTTC.